This T cell receptor beta chain derives from a study of blood T cells in healthy people across ages. This CDR3 contains 15 residues. Per germline, CDR1 SGHRS and CDR2 YFSETQ. V was shortened by 6 bases and J by 3 bases, with 18 bases between the two germline ends. This clonotype was seen only a few times. The antigen is unknown. Whole-study results and caveats: Older age went with lower TCR beta diversity per million T cells, in a roughly linear way. Leaving the PBMCs unsorted stopped any conclusive comparison of naive versus antigen-experienced cells.

The authors ran a second PCR of about 7 to 11 cycles using a sample-barcoded 5' primer and a J-beta primer mix. In TCRdb, the 5' RACE reads were re-called with MiXCR into one record per CDR3 protein. The sample has hundreds of thousands of distinct CDR3 sequences; 20% to 25% are singletons. Drawing of peripheral blood yielded approximately 10 milliliters from each donor. These data are also associated with another study on T cells of mothers and their children.

The TCR comes from a boy between 10 and 17 years old in good health. J is TRBJ1-1 and V is TRBV5-1; perhaps TRBD1 as D (6 bases). What was sequenced was blood. CDR3 region: CASTLNRAMDTEAFF. Here the CDR3 DNA reads TGCGCCAGCACCTTAAACAGGGCGATGGACACTGAAGCTTTCTTT.